The rows below give T cell receptor beta chains drawn from one sample of a study of blood T cell repertoires in COVID-19. Sequencing used immunoSEQ multiplex PCR; TCRdb keeps in-frame clones, though not all of them. This sample has 200,000 or so clones; around 90% occur once, and the top ten carry under 7%. The specimen sequenced was peripheral blood. These receptors were taken from a man aged 60 to 69 who had recovered from COVID-19. CDR3s include the opening cysteine and the closing phenylalanine or tryptophan. The D gene is left open where the match is weak. Only part of the rows carry a size: once, few, many, or a class if the clone is expanded.

J gene: TRBJ1-4
V gene: TRBV5-6
clone size: -
D gene: TRBD1
CDR3 protein: CASSLGTGGGEKLFF
CDR3 DNA: TGTGCCAGCAGCTTGGGCACAGGGGGCGGTGAAAAACTGTTTTTT

J gene: TRBJ1-2
V gene: TRBV7-2
clone size: -
D gene: TRBD1
CDR3 protein: CASSVQDRGHGYTF
CDR3 DNA: TGTGCCAGCAGCGTACAGGACAGGGGACATGGCTACACCTTC

J gene: TRBJ2-3
V gene: TRBV18
clone size: -
D gene: TRBD2
CDR3 protein: CASVTSGGPTDTQYF
CDR3 DNA: TGTGCCAGCGTGACTAGCGGGGGCCCCACAGATACGCAGTATTTT

J gene: TRBJ2-7
V gene: TRBV30
clone size: -
D gene: TRBD2
CDR3 protein: CAWAGSGKAYEQYF
CDR3 DNA: TGTGCCTGGGCCGGTAGCGGGAAGGCCTACGAGCAGTACTTC

J gene: TRBJ2-2
V gene: TRBV28
clone size: -
D gene: TRBD2
CDR3 protein: CASISPSGSGGGELFF
CDR3 DNA: TGTGCCAGCATCTCCCCTAGCGGGAGTGGGGGCGGGGAGCTGTTTTTT

J gene: TRBJ2-5
V gene: TRBV9
clone size: -
D gene: -
CDR3 protein: CASSVGAGQETQYF
CDR3 DNA: TGTGCCAGCAGCGTCGGGGCGGGGCAAGAGACCCAGTACTTC

J gene: TRBJ2-2
V gene: TRBV19
clone size: -
D gene: TRBD1
CDR3 protein: CASSKGASPNTGELFF
CDR3 DNA: TGTGCCAGTAGTAAGGGGGCTAGCCCGAACACCGGGGAGCTGTTTTTT

J gene: TRBJ1-1
V gene: TRBV7-3
clone size: -
D gene: TRBD1
CDR3 protein: CASSSGTAEAFF
CDR3 DNA: TGTGCCAGCAGCTCCGGGACAGCCGAAGCTTTCTTT

J gene: TRBJ1-2
V gene: TRBV24-1
clone size: -
D gene: -
CDR3 protein: CATSDPASGYTF
CDR3 DNA: TGTGCCACCAGTGACCCCGCAAGCGGCTACACCTTC

J gene: TRBJ2-5
V gene: TRBV19
clone size: -
D gene: TRBD1
CDR3 protein: CASSTTGAQETQYF
CDR3 DNA: TGTGCCAGTAGTACGACAGGGGCCCAAGAGACCCAGTACTTC

J gene: TRBJ1-1
V gene: TRBV27
clone size: -
D gene: -
CDR3 protein: CASSSRQNTEAFF
CDR3 DNA: TGTGCCAGCAGTTCGAGACAGAACACTGAAGCTTTCTTT

J gene: TRBJ2-1
V gene: TRBV3-1/TRBV3-2
clone size: -
D gene: -
CDR3 protein: CASTKGPRRRSSYNEQFF
CDR3 DNA: TGTGCCAGCACCAAGGGGCCTAGACGCCGAAGCTCCTACAATGAGCAGTTCTTC

J gene: TRBJ1-2
V gene: TRBV19
clone size: -
D gene: -
CDR3 protein: CASWTWVYGYTF
CDR3 DNA: TGTGCCAGTTGGACATGGGTCTATGGCTACACCTTC

J gene: TRBJ2-3
V gene: TRBV21-1
clone size: -
D gene: -
CDR3 protein: CASNGTSGSLTSTDTQYF
CDR3 DNA: TGTGCCAGCAACGGGACTAGCGGGAGTTTGACTAGCACAGATACGCAGTATTTT

J gene: TRBJ1-1
V gene: TRBV25-1
clone size: -
D gene: TRBD1
CDR3 protein: CASSGRRTGIWNTEAFF
CDR3 DNA: TGTGCCAGCAGTGGTCGCCGGACAGGGATCTGGAACACTGAAGCTTTCTTT

J gene: TRBJ2-7
V gene: TRBV5-1
clone size: -
D gene: -
CDR3 protein: CASSLIYPGASYEQYF
CDR3 DNA: TGCGCCAGCAGCTTGATTTACCCAGGGGCGTCCTACGAGCAGTACTTC

J gene: TRBJ1-6
V gene: TRBV3-1/TRBV3-2
clone size: -
D gene: -
CDR3 protein: CASSQGAVYSPLHF
CDR3 DNA: TGTGCCAGCAGCCAAGGGGCAGTGTACTCACCCCTCCACTTT

J gene: TRBJ1-5
V gene: TRBV3-1/TRBV3-2
clone size: -
D gene: -
CDR3 protein: CASSLWGVGPQHF
CDR3 DNA: TGTGCCAGCAGCCTTTGGGGGGTGGGGCCCCAGCATTTT

J gene: TRBJ2-6
V gene: TRBV4-3
clone size: -
D gene: -
CDR3 protein: CASSSLLSGANVLTF
CDR3 DNA: TGCGCCAGCAGCTCACTGCTCTCTGGGGCCAACGTCCTGACTTTC

J gene: TRBJ1-5
V gene: TRBV2
clone size: -
D gene: TRBD1
CDR3 protein: CASSGTGDQPQHF
CDR3 DNA: TGTGCCAGCAGCGGGACAGGGGACCAGCCCCAGCATTTT

J gene: TRBJ1-2
V gene: TRBV9
clone size: -
D gene: TRBD1
CDR3 protein: CASSATGAGGYTF
CDR3 DNA: TGTGCCAGCAGCGCGACAGGGGCGGGTGGCTACACCTTC

J gene: TRBJ2-1
V gene: TRBV28
clone size: -
D gene: TRBD2
CDR3 protein: CASGGPSPNEQFF
CDR3 DNA: TGTGCCTCGGGGGGGCCGTCTCCCAATGAGCAGTTCTTC

J gene: TRBJ1-2
V gene: TRBV5-4
clone size: -
D gene: -
CDR3 protein: CASSLVEGTYGYTF
CDR3 DNA: TGTGCCAGCAGCTTGGTGGAGGGCACCTATGGCTACACCTTC

J gene: TRBJ1-1
V gene: TRBV19
clone size: once
D gene: -
CDR3 protein: CASSIGGMGTEAFF
CDR3 DNA: TGTGCCAGTAGTATTGGGGGGATGGGCACTGAAGCTTTCTTT

J gene: TRBJ1-2
V gene: TRBV28
clone size: -
D gene: -
CDR3 protein: CASSSQFITNYGYTF
CDR3 DNA: TGTGCCAGCAGTTCGCAGTTTATAACTAACTATGGCTACACCTTC

J gene: TRBJ2-7
V gene: TRBV9
clone size: -
D gene: TRBD2
CDR3 protein: CASSPTQLAGGFYEQYF
CDR3 DNA: TGTGCCAGCAGCCCCACCCAGTTAGCGGGGGGATTTTACGAGCAGTACTTC

J gene: TRBJ2-3
V gene: TRBV2
clone size: -
D gene: -
CDR3 protein: CASSPSTDTQYF
CDR3 DNA: TGTGCCAGCAGTCCTAGCACAGATACGCAGTATTTT

J gene: TRBJ1-3
V gene: TRBV19
clone size: -
D gene: -
CDR3 protein: CASSIRVVSGNTIYF
CDR3 DNA: TGTGCCAGTAGTATAAGAGTCGTCTCTGGAAACACCATATATTTT

J gene: TRBJ1-1
V gene: TRBV7-2
clone size: -
D gene: TRBD1
CDR3 protein: CASSINRTPGQGEAFF
CDR3 DNA: TGTGCCAGCAGCATAAACCGTACCCCGGGACAGGGGGAAGCTTTCTTT

J gene: TRBJ2-5
V gene: TRBV7-9
clone size: -
D gene: TRBD1
CDR3 protein: CASSLGTGETQYF
CDR3 DNA: TGTGCCAGCAGCCTCGGGACAGGAGAGACCCAGTACTTC

J gene: TRBJ2-1
V gene: TRBV9
clone size: -
D gene: -
CDR3 protein: CASSASSGGSSYNEQFF
CDR3 DNA: TGTGCCAGCAGCGCCTCCTCCGGCGGTAGCTCCTACAATGAGCAGTTCTTC

J gene: TRBJ2-2
V gene: TRBV7-3
clone size: -
D gene: TRBD2
CDR3 protein: CASSLFSQTSGMGGELFF
CDR3 DNA: TGTGCCAGCAGCTTATTCTCCCAGACTAGCGGGATGGGCGGGGAGCTGTTTTTT

J gene: TRBJ2-5
V gene: TRBV6-5
clone size: -
D gene: -
CDR3 protein: CASSLNREETQYF
CDR3 DNA: TGTGCCAGCAGTTTAAACAGGGAAGAGACCCAGTACTTC

J gene: TRBJ2-7
V gene: TRBV19
clone size: -
D gene: TRBD1
CDR3 protein: CASSIDGTGGSYEQYF
CDR3 DNA: TGTGCCAGTAGTATAGACGGGACAGGGGGCTCCTACGAGCAGTACTTC

J gene: TRBJ1-1
V gene: TRBV4-2
clone size: once
D gene: TRBD1
CDR3 protein: CASSLHRDRAAEAFF
CDR3 DNA: TGTGCCAGCAGCCTCCACCGGGACAGGGCGGCTGAAGCTTTCTTT

J gene: TRBJ1-1
V gene: TRBV10-3
clone size: -
D gene: -
CDR3 protein: CAIRSGVNTEAFF
CDR3 DNA: TGTGCCATCAGATCCGGGGTGAACACTGAAGCTTTCTTT

J gene: TRBJ2-3
V gene: TRBV3-1/TRBV3-2
clone size: -
D gene: TRBD1
CDR3 protein: CASSSSRGRGTDTQYF
CDR3 DNA: TGTGCCAGCAGCTCCTCTAGGGGGCGAGGCACAGATACGCAGTATTTT

J gene: TRBJ2-3
V gene: TRBV2
clone size: -
D gene: TRBD2
CDR3 protein: CASSEVAGGWADTQYF
CDR3 DNA: TGTGCCAGCAGTGAAGTTGCGGGGGGGTGGGCAGATACGCAGTATTTT

J gene: TRBJ2-7
V gene: TRBV20-1
clone size: -
D gene: TRBD1
CDR3 protein: CSVAQGPEQYF
CDR3 DNA: TGCAGTGTAGCACAGGGGCCCGAGCAGTACTTC

J gene: TRBJ2-1
V gene: TRBV6-5
clone size: -
D gene: TRBD2
CDR3 protein: CASITGTSGSYEQFF
CDR3 DNA: TGTGCCAGCATCACCGGGACTAGCGGGAGTTATGAGCAGTTCTTC

J gene: TRBJ2-5
V gene: TRBV7-9
clone size: -
D gene: TRBD2
CDR3 protein: CASSLTSGPSETQYF
CDR3 DNA: TGTGCCAGCAGCTTGACTAGCGGGCCGTCGGAGACCCAGTACTTC

J gene: TRBJ2-1
V gene: TRBV12-3/TRBV12-4
clone size: -
D gene: TRBD2
CDR3 protein: CASSLRLAGEQFF
CDR3 DNA: TGTGCCAGCAGTTTGAGACTAGCGGGAGAACAGTTCTTC

J gene: TRBJ2-2
V gene: TRBV5-1
clone size: -
D gene: -
CDR3 protein: CAGRQGFTGELFF
CDR3 DNA: TGCGCCGGGCGGCAGGGGTTCACCGGGGAGCTGTTTTTT

J gene: TRBJ2-2
V gene: TRBV7-3
clone size: -
D gene: TRBD1
CDR3 protein: CASSSTGADTGELFF
CDR3 DNA: TGTGCCAGCAGTTCCACAGGGGCTGACACCGGGGAGCTGTTTTTT